A selection of T cell receptor beta chains follows, all from one sample in a study of vaccination and CD4 T cells after COVID-19. TCRdb recomputed calls from the PCR reads with MiXCR, one row per CDR3 protein. The sample has nearly 25,000 distinct CDR3 sequences; about 29% are singletons. Which antigens these TCRs recognize remains unknown. Source: CD4+ T cells from blood, cultured in vitro, taken about 7 months after SARS-CoV-2 vaccination. The receptor source for this set is a human donor who had recovered from COVID-19. CDR3s include the opening cysteine and the closing phenylalanine or tryptophan. Each record gives: CDR3 length, V gene, D gene, CDR3 protein. The D gene is left open where the match is weak.

CDR3 length: 13
V gene: TRBV20-1
D gene: NA
CDR3 protein: CSASSRESQPQHF

CDR3 length: 16
V gene: TRBV7-9
D gene: TRBD2
CDR3 protein: CASSPLPRGRLYEQYF

CDR3 length: 17
V gene: TRBV20-1
D gene: NA
CDR3 protein: CSAREAAGRSFAYEQYF

CDR3 length: 17
V gene: TRBV28
D gene: NA
CDR3 protein: CASSWAIEGWGLYGYTF

CDR3 length: 15
V gene: TRBV15
D gene: NA
CDR3 protein: CATSTKWEVTDTQYF

CDR3 length: 15
V gene: TRBV7-8
D gene: NA
CDR3 protein: CASSLNGALRGGYTF

CDR3 length: 14
V gene: TRBV2
D gene: TRBD1
CDR3 protein: CASTDGTGQETQYF

CDR3 length: 13
V gene: TRBV20-1
D gene: NA
CDR3 protein: CSARETTGYGYTF

CDR3 length: 15
V gene: TRBV6-4
D gene: NA
CDR3 protein: CASPYRTGSFGLSFF

CDR3 length: 16
V gene: TRBV27
D gene: TRBD1
CDR3 protein: CASSQRDRGRKETQYF

CDR3 length: 23
V gene: TRBV20-1
D gene: NA
CDR3 protein: CSARPDRSDYEQYFGPGTDTQYF

CDR3 length: 15
V gene: TRBV27
D gene: TRBD2
CDR3 protein: CASRGLAGGDNEQFF

CDR3 length: 15
V gene: TRBV7-6
D gene: NA
CDR3 protein: CASSLGVSSSYEQYF

CDR3 length: 16
V gene: TRBV7-2
D gene: TRBD1
CDR3 protein: CASSGPGQLAKNIQYF

CDR3 length: 15
V gene: TRBV19
D gene: NA
CDR3 protein: CASSLRRGTSYEQYF

CDR3 length: 13
V gene: TRBV19
D gene: NA
CDR3 protein: CASSPRLDNEQFF

CDR3 length: 14
V gene: TRBV4-2
D gene: NA
CDR3 protein: CASSQDGGNQPQHF

CDR3 length: 18
V gene: TRBV4-2
D gene: TRBD2
CDR3 protein: CASSQGTASGSVYNEQFF

CDR3 length: 12
V gene: TRBV2
D gene: NA
CDR3 protein: CASSVFNTEAFF

CDR3 length: 13
V gene: TRBV30
D gene: TRBD1
CDR3 protein: CAWSRTGDTEAFF

CDR3 length: 13
V gene: TRBV10-3
D gene: NA
CDR3 protein: CAISGSERETQYF

CDR3 length: 14
V gene: TRBV6-1
D gene: NA
CDR3 protein: CASGIGTPGSPLHF

CDR3 length: 14
V gene: TRBV28
D gene: NA
CDR3 protein: CASSLFQNSYEQYF

CDR3 length: 17
V gene: TRBV27
D gene: NA
CDR3 protein: CASSAIDGKPGEYGYTF

CDR3 length: 15
V gene: TRBV28
D gene: TRBD1
CDR3 protein: CASSLGTANTGELFF

CDR3 length: 12
V gene: TRBV28
D gene: NA
CDR3 protein: CASSTRGDEQYF

CDR3 length: 13
V gene: TRBV20-1
D gene: NA
CDR3 protein: CSAQSQGLGELFF

CDR3 length: 12
V gene: TRBV19
D gene: NA
CDR3 protein: CASRLDSQPQHF

CDR3 length: 12
V gene: TRBV20-1
D gene: NA
CDR3 protein: CSETGLNYGYTF

CDR3 length: 14
V gene: TRBV25-1
D gene: NA
CDR3 protein: CASSAWDSQETQYF

CDR3 length: 16
V gene: TRBV20-1
D gene: TRBD2
CDR3 protein: CSPHRQTSFSTDTQYF

CDR3 length: 14
V gene: TRBV20-1
D gene: NA
CDR3 protein: CSAREDGSVQTQYF

CDR3 length: 14
V gene: TRBV2
D gene: NA
CDR3 protein: CASSKDAAPPEQFF

CDR3 length: 16
V gene: TRBV7-8
D gene: NA
CDR3 protein: CASSWGAGFVGSPLHF

CDR3 length: 9
V gene: TRBV5-1
D gene: NA
CDR3 protein: CASCQPQHF

CDR3 length: 12
V gene: TRBV20-1
D gene: NA
CDR3 protein: CSARDHIGTLHF

CDR3 length: 15
V gene: TRBV7-8
D gene: NA
CDR3 protein: CASSLASEGTGELFF

CDR3 length: 17
V gene: TRBV20-1
D gene: TRBD2
CDR3 protein: CSAPGLAGRRSTGELFF

CDR3 length: 12
V gene: TRBV6-1
D gene: NA
CDR3 protein: CASSHEYTEAFF

CDR3 length: 14
V gene: TRBV20-1
D gene: NA
CDR3 protein: CSAWGAGRYQPQHF

CDR3 length: 16
V gene: TRBV28
D gene: TRBD2
CDR3 protein: CASSAPRTSGRETQYF

CDR3 length: 15
V gene: TRBV29-1
D gene: NA
CDR3 protein: CSVGRGRRPSYEQYF

CDR3 length: 17
V gene: TRBV7-2
D gene: NA
CDR3 protein: CASSLVPGQRGAQPQHF

CDR3 length: 14
V gene: TRBV2
D gene: TRBD1
CDR3 protein: CASSADRFDTEAFF

CDR3 length: 14
V gene: TRBV5-1
D gene: TRBD1
CDR3 protein: CASSNLGQGETQYF

CDR3 length: 14
V gene: TRBV27
D gene: NA
CDR3 protein: CASSFPPFKYEQYF

CDR3 length: 15
V gene: TRBV27
D gene: NA
CDR3 protein: CASSLSGTLGTEAFF

CDR3 length: 13
V gene: TRBV10-3
D gene: NA
CDR3 protein: CAISGSGSETQYF

CDR3 length: 15
V gene: TRBV7-9
D gene: NA
CDR3 protein: CASSVLSGKRGEQYF

CDR3 length: 13
V gene: TRBV6-1
D gene: TRBD1
CDR3 protein: CASTQGANQPQHF

CDR3 length: 16
V gene: TRBV10-3
D gene: NA
CDR3 protein: CAISATAERGSDTQYF